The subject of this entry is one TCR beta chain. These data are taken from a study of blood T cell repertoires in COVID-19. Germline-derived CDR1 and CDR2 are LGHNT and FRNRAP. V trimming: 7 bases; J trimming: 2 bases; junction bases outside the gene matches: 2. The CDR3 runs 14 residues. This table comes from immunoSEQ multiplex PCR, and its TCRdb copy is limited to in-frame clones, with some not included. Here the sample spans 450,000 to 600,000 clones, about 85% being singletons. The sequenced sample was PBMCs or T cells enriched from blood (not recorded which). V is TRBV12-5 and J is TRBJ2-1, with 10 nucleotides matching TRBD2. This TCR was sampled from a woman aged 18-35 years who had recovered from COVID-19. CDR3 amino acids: CASEAGGPYNEQFF. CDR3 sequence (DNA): TGTGCTAGTGAAGCGGGGGGGCCCTACAATGAGCAGTTCTTC. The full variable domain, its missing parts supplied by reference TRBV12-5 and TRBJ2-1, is DARVTQTPRHKVTEMGQEVTMRCQPILGHNTVFWYRQTMMQGLELLAYFRNRAPLDDSGMPKDRFSAEMPDATLATLKIQPSEPRDSAVYFCASEAGGPYNEQFFGPGTRLTVL.